The clone carrying this T cell receptor beta chain appeared a single time. The sample comes from a study of blood T cell repertoires in COVID-19. Whole-study context: Acute and convalescent COVID-19 samples came from the United States, Italy and Spain. Sample material is recorded as cDNA or gDNA derived from T cells, B-cell-depleted T cells, or PBMCs.

Original data processing: From reference gene primer amplification, estimates of nucleated cell counts were derived. This table comes from immunoSEQ multiplex PCR, and its TCRdb copy is limited to in-frame clones, with some not included. V, J and clone size are those of that table, while D and trimming were read from the DNA. The sample carries more than 60,000 clones, more than 80% recorded once. V gave up 4 bases and J gave up 4 bases; unmatched junction bases: 11. Germline V gives CDR1 LGHNA, CDR2 YNFKEQ. The CDR3 is 17 amino acids. The J gene is TRBJ2-5, the V gene TRBV4-2; 11 bases fit TRBD2. The sequenced material came from peripheral blood. The TCR was taken from a human donor in a cohort sampled during active COVID-19. CDR3 sequence reads: CASSPNLGGTSGETQYF. The CDR3 nucleotides read TGTGCCAGCAGCCCGAACCTAGGCGGGACTAGCGGAGAGACCCAGTACTTC.